This T cell receptor beta chain was retrieved from a study of T cell responses to AZD1222 COVID-19 vaccine. TCRdb's copy holds only in-frame clones and misses some; the assay was immunoSEQ multiplex PCR. The sample records about 120,000 clones, approximately 83% being singletons. On this clone: Its antigen is as yet unknown.

Study-wide results and limits: Variant regions that are unmutated are reportedly the target of nearly half of spike-specific TCRs. The sample set comprised mostly white British donors with more females, and clonal diversity was possibly underestimated. Spike-wide coverage was observed for vaccine-associated CD4 TCRs, with dominant responses at 160-218 and 743-854.

Germline V CDR1 and CDR2: LGHDT, YNNKEL (reference sequence). The CDR3 contains 15 residues. After removal of 1 base from V and 7 bases from J, the junction contained 9 bases not matched to a gene. The TCR originated in an adult in good health. The chain links TRBV3-1 (or the pseudogene TRBV3-2) to TRBJ2-7, with 8 bases that match TRBD1. Sequenced here: peripheral blood, sampled on day 0 of AZD1222 vaccination. The CDR3 coding sequence is TGTGCCAGCAGCCAAGGGGGACAGGTAGTGCGAGAGCAGTACTTC. This sequence encodes CASSQGGQVVREQYF.